Each of the 28 T cell receptor beta chains below was sequenced from the same sample in a study of beta chain features in type 1 diabetes. Study-level findings and limits: TCRB CDR3 length was moderately but significantly reduced in all four CD4+ subsets of Type 1 diabetes patients.

Their target antigens are unknown. Expressed TCRB transcripts got sequenced, as all isolated RNA was reverse transcribed. Produced via immunoSEQ multiplex PCR; TCRdb's table is partial and in-frame only. The sample yields 300,000 or so clones, 9.3% seen once. Source material: central memory CD4+ T cells from blood. The receptor set was obtained from a man under 40 with type 1 diabetes.

In this sample, this clone turned up a few times. The chain couples TRBV4-3 to TRBJ2-6, with D unresolved. The ends were cut back, 0 bases at V and 3 bases at J, with 12 bases in the middle. This CDR3 is built from 17 residues. Germline V lookup: CDR1 LGHNA, CDR2 YSLEER. The CDR3 is CASSQELRLDGANVLTF. As DNA, the CDR3 is TGCGCCAGCAGCCAAGAGCTTCGGCTCGATGGGGCCAACGTCCTGACTTTC.

This clone was observed at least ten times. The rearrangement joins TRBV10-1 to TRBJ1-2; D ambiguous. Trimming removed 3 bases at V and 3 bases at J, with 11 bases between. Germline CDR1 is WNHNN and CDR2 is SYGVQD (reference sequence). CDR3 length equals 14 residues. CDR3 nucleotides: TGCGCCAGCAGTGACGGGATGTCGGACTATGGCTACACCTTC. Protein: CASSDGMSDYGYTF.

A few counts support this clone. The rearrangement links TRBV4-1 to TRBJ2-5; D might be TRBD1 (6 bases). The germline V and J ends were trimmed by 5 bases and 5 bases, with 12 bases remaining between them. The CDR3 is made up of 13 amino acids. Germline assignment: CDR1 MGHRA and CDR2 YSYEKL. The CDR3 protein is CASSVRTAETQYF. The CDR3 nucleotides read TGCGCCAGCAGCGTACGGACAGCCGAGACCCAGTACTTC.

This clone was counted a few times. This chain links TRBV18 with TRBJ1-6, with a possible D match to TRBD1 (5 bases). Between the trimmed V and J ends, which lost 5 bases and 7 bases, there was a span of 9 bases. Germline CDR1 KGHSH, CDR2 LQKENI. The CDR3 contains 13 residues. As DNA, the CDR3 is TGTGCCAGCTCATCCGGGGCAAATTCACCCCTCCACTTT. It encodes CASSSGANSPLHF.

The chain employs TRBV2 and TRBJ2-1, with D possibly being TRBD2 (7 bases). V lost 5 bases and J 9 bases, leaving 14 bases between the germline ends. Germline loops: CDR1 SNHLY, CDR2 FYNNEI. This CDR3 is 13 amino acids long. CDR3 in amino acids: CASSNTGRVEQFF. The CDR3 DNA reads TGTGCCAGCAGTAATACAGGGAGGGTTGAGCAGTTCTTC.

The rearrangement links TRBV4-2 to TRBJ2-3; no reliable D call. This CDR3 has 15 amino acids. The V end was cut by 0 bases, the J end by 1 base, with 8 bases between. From germline, CDR1 is LGHNA and CDR2 YNFKEQ. The CDR3 is CASSQELKGTDTQYF. CDR3 nucleotide sequence: TGTGCCAGCAGCCAAGAGTTGAAGGGCACAGATACGCAGTATTTT.

The chain employs TRBV7-2 and TRBJ2-1, with 14 bases matching TRBD2. Per the germline V gene, CDR1 is SGHTA and CDR2 is FQGNSA. This CDR3 spans 16 amino acids. V gave up 4 bases and J gave up 7 bases; unmatched junction bases: 6. The CDR3 reads CASSSRLAGGSNEQFF. In DNA form, the CDR3 reads TGTGCCAGCAGCTCCAGACTAGCGGGGGGGAGTAATGAGCAGTTCTTC. Based on the CDR3 plus reference TRBV7-2 and TRBJ2-1, the full variable domain is GAGVSQSPSNKVTEKGKDVELRCDPISGHTALYWYRQSLGQGLEFLIYFQGNSAPDKSGLPSDRFSAERTGGSVSTLTIQRTQQEDSAVYLCASSSRLAGGSNEQFFGPGTRLTVL.

Details on this clone: The junction departs from germline at one end; a sequencing error may be responsible. The chain couples TRBV7-7 to TRBJ2-7, with D possibly TRBD2 on 6 matching bases. This CDR3 is built from 16 residues. Germline lookup yields CDR1 SSHAT and CDR2 FNYEAQ (reference sequence). The CDR3 reads CASSLAEGDPSYEQYF. CDR3 in DNA: TGTGCTAGCAGCTTAGCGGAGGGAGACCCCTCCTACGAGCAGTACTTC. The whole variable domain, remainder taken from reference TRBV7-7 and TRBJ2-7, is GAGVSQSPRYKVTKRGQDVTLRCDPISSHATLYWYQQALGQGPEFLTYFNYEAQPDKSGLPSDRFSAERPEGSISTLTIQRTEQRDSAMYRCASSLAEGDPSYEQYFGPGTRLTVT.

This clone was observed a handful of times. V gene TRBV30 combines with J gene TRBJ2-7; TRBD1 aligns across 12 bases. Trimming removed 3 bases from V and 1 base from J; junction bases left unmatched: 13. Germline values: CDR1 GTSNPN, CDR2 SVGIG (reference sequence). The CDR3 sequence is 18 residues long. The CDR3 loop is CAWRGGTGGLAGSYEQYF. For the CDR3, the DNA is TGTGCCTGGAGGGGAGGGACAGGGGGCCTAGCGGGTTCCTACGAGCAGTACTTC.

This clone was observed a handful of times. The chain uses TRBV7-2 and TRBJ2-3, with 9 nucleotides matching TRBD2. V lost 3 bases and J lost 14; bases outside the gene matches: 6. Germline V gene lookup returns CDR1 SGHTA and CDR2 FQGNSA. The CDR3 is made up of 12 amino acids. CDR3 loop: CASSFGGGEGYF. The CDR3 DNA reads as TGTGCCAGCAGCTTCGGCGGGGGGGAAGGGTATTTT.

Ten or more counts support this clone. The genes are TRBV28 and TRBJ2-5; tentatively, D is TRBD2 (6 bases). Germline lookup yields CDR1 MDHEN and CDR2 SYDVKM. This CDR3 is 15 amino acids long. The germline V and J ends were trimmed by 6 bases and 7 bases, with 21 bases remaining between them. CDR3 in amino acids: CASRPPGTGSGTQYF. The DNA of the CDR3 is TGTGCCAGCAGGCCGCCCGGGACTGGTTCAGGGACCCAGTACTTC.

The gene calls are TRBV23-1 and TRBJ2-7, with D perhaps assigned TRBD1 or TRBD2 (5 bases each). TRBV23-1 is an open reading frame, and its role is uncertain. The CDR3 is made up of 15 amino acids. V was shortened by 0 bases and J by 1 base, with 10 bases between the two germline ends. DNA of the CDR3: TGCGCCAGCAGTCAATCGCCAGGGAGTTCCTACGAGCAGTACTTC. Protein sequence: CASSQSPGSSYEQYF.

The genes are TRBV11-2 and TRBJ2-5; TRBD2 aligns across 10 bases. The CDR3 consists of 15 residues. The germline gives CDR1 SGHAT, CDR2 FQNNGV. V shed 3 bases, J shed 5 bases, and the junction held 6 bases outside the gene matches. The CDR3 DNA reads as TGTGCCAGCAGCTTCCCAGCGGGGGGGCATGAGACCCAGTACTTC. Protein: CASSFPAGGHETQYF.

The chain uses TRBV11-2 and TRBJ2-7, with 11 bases that match TRBD2. This CDR3 has 15 residues. The J segment lost 6 bases and the V segment lost 2 bases, leaving 6 bases of the junction unmatched. CDR1 is SGHAT and CDR2 is FQNNGV in the germline V gene. CDR3 coding DNA: TGTGCCAGCAGCTTAACTAGCGGGGGCGGAAGCGAGCAGTACTTC. This gives the protein CASSLTSGGGSEQYF.

This clone was observed a handful of times. The chain joins TRBV2 to TRBJ1-6; tentative D call: TRBD1 (6 bases). Germline lookup yields CDR1 SNHLY and CDR2 FYNNEI. This CDR3 contains 14 residues. The germline V and J ends were trimmed by 4 bases and 5 bases, with 9 bases remaining between them. The DNA of the CDR3 is TGTGCCAGCAGTGTACAGGGACATAATTCACCCCTCCACTTT. Translating it yields CASSVQGHNSPLHF.

Note on this clone: This sample includes further DNA sequences coding for the same CDR3. The rearrangement links TRBV5-1 to TRBJ1-5, with TRBD1 matching 11 bases. Trimming took 4 bases from V and 5 from J; bases not matched to a gene: 2. The CDR3 contains 14 residues. Germline CDR1 SGHRS, CDR2 YFSETQ. Written as DNA, the CDR3 is TGCGCCAGCAGCACGGGACAGGGGGATCAGCCCCAGCATTTT. Its protein product is CASSTGQGDQPQHF.

The CDR3 DNA reads as TGTGCCAGCAGCCCGGTCCCGTCAAGGGGGTATAGCTCACCCCTCCACTTT. This encodes CASSPVPSRGYSSPLHF. The chain carries TRBV7-8 and TRBJ1-6; TRBD1 might be the D (6 bases). Trimming stripped 5 bases from V and 10 bases from J, with 24 bases between. CDR3 length: 17 amino acids. Germline-derived CDR1 and CDR2 are SGHVS and FQNEAQ.

This sequence joins TRBV18 and TRBJ1-5; D gene uncertain. The germline gives CDR1 KGHSH, CDR2 LQKENI. Trimming took 3 bases from V and 5 from J, leaving 8 bases between them. This CDR3 comprises 13 residues. The CDR3 nucleotides are TGTGCCAGCTCACCCTCCCTGGATCAGCCCCAGCATTTT. Amino acid sequence: CASSPSLDQPQHF.

This clone turned up a few times. V and J are TRBV30 and TRBJ1-5, with D tentatively TRBD1 (6 bases). CDR3 size: 13 residues. Germline V gene lookup returns CDR1 GTSNPN and CDR2 SVGIG (reference sequence). V lost 0 bases and J lost 7, with 10 bases in between. The CDR3 is CAWSVGGVQPQHF. In DNA, the CDR3 is TGTGCCTGGAGTGTAGGGGGGGTCCAGCCCCAGCATTTT.

This clone occurred a few times. The CDR3 DNA reads as TGTGCCAGCAGTGAGGACAGGGGAGGAAGACCCCTCCACTTT. Its translation is CASSEDRGGRPLHF. V gene TRBV25-1 combines with J gene TRBJ1-6, with TRBD1 identical over 9 bases. Germline-derived CDR1 and CDR2 are MGHDK and SYGVNS. CDR3 length: 14 residues. The J segment lost 12 bases and the V segment lost 3 bases, leaving 6 bases of the junction unmatched.

In this sample, this clone turned up many times. The chain employs TRBV21-1 and TRBJ2-3; the table's D gene call, TRBD2, was not cross checked with the DNA. TRBV21-1 is annotated as a pseudogene. The CDR3 extends over 15 amino acids. The CDR3 region is CASSKALDSYNTQYF. The CDR3, as DNA: TGTGCCAGCAGCAAAGCGCTAGATTCCTACAATACGCAGTATTTT.

The genes are TRBV30 and TRBJ1-4; no clear D gene. The V gene's germline CDR1 is GTSNPN and CDR2 SVGIG (reference sequence). Trimming removed 1 base from V and 7 bases from J, with 13 bases in between. The CDR3 sequence is 14 residues long. The CDR3 sequence: CAWSETPRREKLFF. The CDR3 DNA reads as TGTGCCTGGAGTGAGACCCCAAGGCGTGAAAAACTGTTTTTT.

The chain recombines TRBV18 with TRBJ2-1; D might be TRBD1 (6 bases). Germline V gene sequence: CDR1 KGHSH, CDR2 LQKENI. The CDR3 runs to 15 residues. The germline V and J ends were trimmed by 5 bases and 2 bases, with 13 bases remaining between them. CDR3 coding DNA: TGTGCCAGCTCAAGTAGACAGGCCGCCTACAATGAGCAGTTCTTC. Translated: CASSSRQAAYNEQFF.

This clone came up a few times. The J gene is TRBJ2-3, the V gene TRBV29-1; D may be TRBD1 or TRBD2 (7 bases each). This CDR3 region has 14 residues. The V end lost 7 bases, the J end lost 4 bases, and 18 bases lay between the germline ends. Germline values: CDR1 SQVTM, CDR2 ANQGSEA. The chain's CDR3 is CSATLQGRADTQYF. CDR3 coding DNA: TGCAGCGCAACCTTACAGGGGAGGGCAGATACGCAGTATTTT.

In its sample, this clone was seen a few times. The rearrangement links TRBV6-6 to TRBJ1-5; perhaps TRBD1 as D (5 bases). Germline-derived CDR1 and CDR2 are MNHNY and SVGAGI (reference sequence). CDR3 length: 15 residues. V gave up 6 bases and J gave up 3 bases, with 15 bases separating them. CDR3 region: CASRTGTTTNQPQHF. CDR3 nucleotides: TGTGCCAGCAGAACCGGGACCACTACCAATCAGCCCCAGCATTTT.

The rearrangement links TRBV6-6 to TRBJ2-7; D gene unclear. Germline-derived CDR1 and CDR2 are MNHNY and SVGAGI (reference sequence). The CDR3 has 15 amino acids. The ends were cut back, 2 bases at V and 4 bases at J, with 15 bases in the middle. DNA for the CDR3: TGTGCCAGCAGTTACGCTCTAGAGCCGCTTTACGAGCAGTACTTC. Translation gives CASSYALEPLYEQYF.

This clone turned up a few times. V gene TRBV5-6 combines with J gene TRBJ2-1; the match to TRBD2 covers 10 bases. Germline-derived CDR1 and CDR2 are SGHDT and YYEEEE. This CDR3 spans 15 amino acids. The junction had 9 bases not matched to a gene; V was cut back by 2 bases and J by 10 bases. CDR3 nucleotides: TGTGCCAGCAGCTTATTAGCGGGGGGTCTTTCGGAGCAGTTCTTC. Its translation: CASSLLAGGLSEQFF.

This clone was seen a handful of times. The CDR3 DNA follows: TGCGCCAGCAGCCCAAGGGTAGGGAAGAGGGACAATGAGCAGTTCTTC. Translated, it gives CASSPRVGKRDNEQFF. The chain employs TRBV5-1 and TRBJ2-1; TRBD2 might be the D (5 bases). V was cut by 4 bases and J by 5 bases, with 19 bases left in between. The V gene's germline CDR1 is SGHRS and CDR2 YFSETQ. The CDR3 extends over 16 amino acids.